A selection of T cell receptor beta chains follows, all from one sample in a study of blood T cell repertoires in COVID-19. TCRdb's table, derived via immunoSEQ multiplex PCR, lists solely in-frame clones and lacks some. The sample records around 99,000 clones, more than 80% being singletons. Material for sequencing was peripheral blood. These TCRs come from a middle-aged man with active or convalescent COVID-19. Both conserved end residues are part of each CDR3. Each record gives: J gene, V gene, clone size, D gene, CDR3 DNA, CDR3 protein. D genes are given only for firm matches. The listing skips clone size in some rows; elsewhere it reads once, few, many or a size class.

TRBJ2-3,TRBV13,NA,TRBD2,TGTGCCAGCAGCTTAACTAGCGGAGGGGATACGCAGTATTTT,CASSLTSGGDTQYF
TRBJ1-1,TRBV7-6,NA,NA,TGTGCCAGCAGCCCCGCCGCGGGGGCGAACACTGAAGCTTTCTTT,CASSPAAGANTEAFF
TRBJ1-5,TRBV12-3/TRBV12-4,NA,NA,TGTGCCAGCGGACCAGGGTATCAGCCCCAGCATTTT,CASGPGYQPQHF
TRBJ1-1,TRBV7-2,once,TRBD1,TGTGCCAGCAGCCTAAGGGGGACAGGATACACTGAAGCTTTCTTT,CASSLRGTGYTEAFF
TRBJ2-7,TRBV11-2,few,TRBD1,TGTGCCAGCAGCACTTTCGTGGACAGGGAAAACGAGCAGTACTTC,CASSTFVDRENEQYF
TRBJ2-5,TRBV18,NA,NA,TGTGCCAGCTCCCCCCAGTACGAGACCCAGTACTTC,CASSPQYETQYF
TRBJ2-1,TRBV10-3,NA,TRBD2,TGTGCCATCACATCTAGCGGGAGTGGGGGCTCCTACAATGAGCAGTTCTTC,CAITSSGSGGSYNEQFF
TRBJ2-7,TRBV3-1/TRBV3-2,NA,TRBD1,TGTGCCAGCAGGCCGGAGAACCGGGGGACAGGGACATTGTACGAGCAGTACTTC,CASRPENRGTGTLYEQYF
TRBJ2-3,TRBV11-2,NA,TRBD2,TGTGCCAGCAGCCCTAGGACTAGCGAGCCCCGGCCGAGCACAGATACGCAGTATTTT,CASSPRTSEPRPSTDTQYF
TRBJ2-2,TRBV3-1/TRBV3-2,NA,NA,TGTGCCAGCAGCCATTTTTCGGGCGGGGCCTGGGTCGGGGAGCTGTTTTTT,CASSHFSGGAWVGELFF
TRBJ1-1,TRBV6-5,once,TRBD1,TGTGCCAGCAGTTTCACAGGGGACACTGAAGCTTTCTTT,CASSFTGDTEAFF
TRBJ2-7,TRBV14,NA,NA,TGTGCCAGCAGCCTAAACGGGATAGGCTACGAGCAGTACTTC,CASSLNGIGYEQYF
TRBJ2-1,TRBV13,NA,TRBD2,TGTGCCAGCAGCTTCTCAGCGGGGGGCAATGAGCAGTTCTTC,CASSFSAGGNEQFF
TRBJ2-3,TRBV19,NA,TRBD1,TGTGCCAGTAGTCGGGGACAGGGGACAGATACGCAGTATTTT,CASSRGQGTDTQYF
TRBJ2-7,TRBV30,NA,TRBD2,TGTGCCTGGAGTGTAAGAGCTGGCTATCGGACTAGCTCCTACGAGCAGTACTTC,CAWSVRAGYRTSSYEQYF
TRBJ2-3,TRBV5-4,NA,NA,TGTGCCAGCAGCTTAACAGGGTCGCCTCCAGATACGCAGTATTTT,CASSLTGSPPDTQYF
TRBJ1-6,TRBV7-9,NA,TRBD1,TGTGCCAGCAGCTATCCGGGACAGGGTTGGCCCCTCCACTTT,CASSYPGQGWPLHF
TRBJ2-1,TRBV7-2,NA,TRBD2,TGTGCCAGCAGCCCCCACAGCGGGAGAAATGAGCAGTTCTTC,CASSPHSGRNEQFF
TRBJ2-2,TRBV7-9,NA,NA,TGTGCCAGCAGCCCTTGGAACACCGGGGAGCTGTTTTTT,CASSPWNTGELFF
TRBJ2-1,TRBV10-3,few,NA,TGTGCCATCAAAGCGCCGAGCAACTACAATGAGCAGTTCTTC,CAIKAPSNYNEQFF
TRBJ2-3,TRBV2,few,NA,TGTGCCAGCAGTGAAATTGGTTGGAGGGGTACGCAGTATTTT,CASSEIGWRGTQYF
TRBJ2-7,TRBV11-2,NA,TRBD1,TGTGCCAGCAGGCCAACCGGGACAGGGCCCTACGAGCAGTACTTC,CASRPTGTGPYEQYF
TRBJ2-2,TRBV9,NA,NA,TGTGCCAGCAGCGCCCGACTAGTGGCCGGGGAGCTGTTTTTT,CASSARLVAGELFF
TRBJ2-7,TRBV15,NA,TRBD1,TGTGCCACCTTTGGACAGGTCGACTACGAGCAGTACTTC,CATFGQVDYEQYF
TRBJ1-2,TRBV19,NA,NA,TGTGCCAGTAGAGCCCCAGGGGAAATTGGCTACACCTTC,CASRAPGEIGYTF
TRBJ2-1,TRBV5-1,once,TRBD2,TGCGCCAGCCAGGCGGGAGGCTCCTACAATGAGCAGTTCTTC,CASQAGGSYNEQFF
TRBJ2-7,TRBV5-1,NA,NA,TGCGCCAGCCGGGATGATAATTCCTACGAGCAGTACTTC,CASRDDNSYEQYF
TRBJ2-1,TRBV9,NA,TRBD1,TGTGCCAGCAGCGAGACGGGACAGTCCCACAATGAGCAGTTCTTC,CASSETGQSHNEQFF
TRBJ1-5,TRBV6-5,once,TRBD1,TGTGCCAGCAGAATCGACAGGGGGGGCAATCAGCCCCAGCATTTT,CASRIDRGGNQPQHF
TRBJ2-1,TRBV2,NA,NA,TGTGCCGTCCGGACCCTAGCCCATGAGCAGTTCTTC,CAVRTLAHEQFF
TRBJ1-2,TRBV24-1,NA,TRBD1,TGTGCCACCACCCCAGGGGGTGGCTATGGCTACACCTTC,CATTPGGGYGYTF
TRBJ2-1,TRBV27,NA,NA,TGTGCCAGCAGTTTTAGCGTTTTCTATGGTGAGCAGTTCTTC,CASSFSVFYGEQFF
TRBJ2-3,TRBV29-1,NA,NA,TGCAGCGTTGACGGAGCGGAGAACACAGATACGCAGTATTTT,CSVDGAENTDTQYF
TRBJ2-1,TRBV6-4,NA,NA,TGTGCCAGCAGTGACGGGACTGGATACAATGAGCAGTTCTTC,CASSDGTGYNEQFF
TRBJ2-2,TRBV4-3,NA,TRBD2,TGCGCCAGCAGCCAAGCGGGAGGACTAATCACCGGGGAGCTGTTTTTT,CASSQAGGLITGELFF
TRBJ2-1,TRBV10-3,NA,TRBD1,TGTGCCATCAGGGGACAGGTCACTAATGAGCAGTTCTTC,CAIRGQVTNEQFF
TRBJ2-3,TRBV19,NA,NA,TGTGCCAGTACCCTAAGGTCGGGGAGCCGTTCCACAGATACGCAGTATTTT,CASTLRSGSRSTDTQYF
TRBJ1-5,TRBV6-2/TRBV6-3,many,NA,TGTGCCAGCAGTTCAGGGAATCAGGGTCAGCCCCAGCATTTT,CASSSGNQGQPQHF
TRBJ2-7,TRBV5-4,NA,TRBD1,TGTGCCAGCAGCTCGGGACAGGGATCCTACGAGCAGTACTTC,CASSSGQGSYEQYF
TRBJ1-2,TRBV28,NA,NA,TGTGCCAGCAGGGGGCAGAATGGCTACACCTTC,CASRGQNGYTF
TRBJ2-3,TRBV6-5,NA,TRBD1,TGTGCCAGCAGTTCCTCCGGGACAGGGTTGACAGATACGCAGTATTTT,CASSSSGTGLTDTQYF
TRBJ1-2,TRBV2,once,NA,TGTGCCAGCGCCCTAATGGGGGGTACCTATGGCTACACCTTC,CASALMGGTYGYTF
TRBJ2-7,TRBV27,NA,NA,TGTGCCAGCAGACGACAAACCAGCTCCTACGAGCAGTACTTC,CASRRQTSSYEQYF
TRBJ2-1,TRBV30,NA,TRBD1,TGTGCCTGGAGTGTAAAGGACAGGGGTTCCTACAATGAGCAGTTCTTC,CAWSVKDRGSYNEQFF
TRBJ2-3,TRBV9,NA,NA,TGTGCCAGAACAGCGGTCACAGATACGCAGTATTTT,CARTAVTDTQYF
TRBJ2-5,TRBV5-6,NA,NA,TGTGCCAGCAGCTTGGTTACAGGGTGGGAGACCCAGTACTTC,CASSLVTGWETQYF
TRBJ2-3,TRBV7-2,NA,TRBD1,TGTGCCAGCAGCCCCCGACAGGGAACAGATACGCAGTATTTT,CASSPRQGTDTQYF
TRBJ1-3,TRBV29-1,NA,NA,TGCAGCGTTGAAGCAGGGTGGTCTGGAAACACCATATATTTT,CSVEAGWSGNTIYF
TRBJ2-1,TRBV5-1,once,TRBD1,TGCGCCAGCAGCTCTAACGCCGGGACAGCCTACAATGAGCAGTTCTTC,CASSSNAGTAYNEQFF
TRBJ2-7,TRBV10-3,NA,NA,TGTGCCATCAGTGCCTCCAAAGCATACGCTGACGAGCAGTACTTC,CAISASKAYADEQYF
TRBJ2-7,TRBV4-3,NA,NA,TGCGCCAGCAGCCAAGATTGGGAGGGGGTCTACGAGCAGTACTTC,CASSQDWEGVYEQYF
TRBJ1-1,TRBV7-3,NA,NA,TGTGCCAGCAGCTTTCAGGGGCCCTCTGAAGCTTTCTTT,CASSFQGPSEAFF
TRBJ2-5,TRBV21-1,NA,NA,TGTGCCAGCAGCACCCTCTCAGGGGAAGAGACCCAGTACTTC,CASSTLSGEETQYF
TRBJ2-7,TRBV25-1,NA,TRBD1,TGTGCCAGCATGCGGGACAGGGCATACGAGCAGTACTTC,CASMRDRAYEQYF